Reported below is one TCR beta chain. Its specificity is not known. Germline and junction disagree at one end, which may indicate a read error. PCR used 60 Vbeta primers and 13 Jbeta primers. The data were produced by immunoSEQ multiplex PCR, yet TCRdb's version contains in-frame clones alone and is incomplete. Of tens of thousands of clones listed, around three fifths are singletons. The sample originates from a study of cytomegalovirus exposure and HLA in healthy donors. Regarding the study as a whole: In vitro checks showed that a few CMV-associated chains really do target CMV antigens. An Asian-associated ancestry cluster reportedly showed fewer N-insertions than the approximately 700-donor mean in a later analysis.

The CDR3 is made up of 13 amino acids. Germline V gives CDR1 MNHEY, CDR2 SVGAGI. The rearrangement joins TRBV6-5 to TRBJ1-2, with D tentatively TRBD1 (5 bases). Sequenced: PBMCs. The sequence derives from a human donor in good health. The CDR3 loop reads CPIRAGRNYGYTF. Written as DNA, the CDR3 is TGCCCGATCCGGGCAGGGCGGAACTATGGCTACACCTTC.